Presented here are 21 T cell receptor beta chains from one specimen sequenced in a study of control samples from healthy donors and cancer patients (TCRdb year 2020). The library came from the immunoSEQ multiplex PCR assay. TCRdb mirrors the immuneACCESS table, restricted to in-frame sequences. Some clones are absent from its copies; in checked studies, under half trace to an unresolved V gene, and the reason for the others is unknown. This sample comprises approximately 150,000 clones, about 90% of them detected only once. Approximately 7% of the sample lies in the top ten. Sequencing was performed on blood. The receptor set was obtained from a young man in good health.

The chain is built from TRBV3-1 (or the pseudogene TRBV3-2) and TRBJ1-4; D is perhaps TRBD1 (5 bases). The CDR3 loop spans 17 amino acids. Germline V gene sequence: CDR1 LGHDT, CDR2 YNNKEL (reference sequence). Trimming cost V 1 base and J 8 bases, with 20 bases left between them. The CDR3 DNA follows: TGTGCCAGCAGCCAAGTTCGCGGCGGGGGGGTTTCGGAAAAACTGTTTTTT. The encoded protein is CASSQVRGGGVSEKLFF.

V is TRBV6-6 and J is TRBJ2-7; 8 bases line up with TRBD1. V trimming: 4 bases; J trimming: 6 bases; junction bases outside the gene matches: 8. CDR3 length: 14 residues. Germline CDR1 reads MNHNY; CDR2 reads SVGAGI (reference sequence). CDR3 residues: CASSSGATGGEQYF. The CDR3 bases are TGTGCCAGCAGTTCCGGGGCTACAGGGGGCGAGCAGTACTTC.

This CDR3 reads CSVSTGAGYTF. In DNA form, the CDR3 reads TGCAGCGTTTCGACAGGGGCGGGCTACACCTTC. The genes are TRBV29-1 and TRBJ1-2, with 8 bases fitting TRBD1. The CDR3 loop spans 11 amino acids. V was clipped by 5 bases and J by 8 bases; unmatched bases: 4. The germline V gene has CDR1 SQVTM and CDR2 ANQGSEA.

The chain combines TRBV29-1 with TRBJ1-1; D is undetermined. V lost 3 bases and J lost 3, with 2 bases in between. The CDR3 spans 10 residues. Germline V gene data show CDR1 as SQVTM and CDR2 as ANQGSEA. CDR3 loop: CSVEDTEAFF. CDR3 DNA: TGCAGCGTTGAGGACACTGAAGCTTTCTTT.

The chain carries TRBV4-1 and TRBJ1-2; 10 bases align to TRBD1. The CDR3 is 16 residues long. Germline CDR1 is MGHRA and CDR2 is YSYEKL. With 4 bases clipped from V and 4 bases from J, the junction kept 9 bases outside the gene matches. CDR3 nucleotides: TGCGCCAGCAGCCCGACTGAGACAGGGGGCAGCTATGGCTACACCTTC. Protein sequence: CASSPTETGGSYGYTF.

The chain employs TRBV18 and TRBJ1-4; unclear D gene. The CDR3 extends over 15 amino acids. V lost 3 bases to trimming and J lost 0 bases, with 8 bases between them. Germline lookup yields CDR1 KGHSH and CDR2 LQKENI. CDR3 DNA: TGTGCCAGCTCACCTGACCGGGCAACTAATGAAAAACTGTTTTTT. Encoded protein: CASSPDRATNEKLFF.

The rearrangement joins TRBV19 to TRBJ1-5; no clear D. The CDR3 has 14 amino acids. Germline V gene lookup returns CDR1 LNHDA and CDR2 SQIVND (reference sequence). Trimming removed 4 bases from V and 0 bases from J, with 7 bases in between. The CDR3 bases are TGTGCCAGTAGTACCTATAATAGCAATCAGCCCCAGCATTTT. This codes for CASSTYNSNQPQHF.

The chain links TRBV27 to TRBJ1-2; D is uncertain. Trimming removed 4 bases from V and 2 bases from J, with 14 bases in between. This CDR3 has 15 amino acids. CDR1 MNHEY and CDR2 SMNVEV come from the germline V gene (reference sequence). For the CDR3, the DNA is TGTGCCAGCAGTTCCCGAGTGCAAGCCAACTATGGCTACACCTTC. Encoded protein: CASSSRVQANYGYTF.

The chain employs TRBV4-1 and TRBJ1-1; TRBD1 agrees at 8 bases. CDR1 MGHRA and CDR2 YSYEKL come from the germline V gene. The CDR3 spans 16 residues. J was trimmed by 0 bases and V by 3 bases; bases with no gene match: 6. The CDR3 region is CASSQTGVFLNTEAFF. CDR3 nucleotides: TGCGCCAGCAGCCAGACAGGGGTCTTCTTGAACACTGAAGCTTTCTTT.

The gene calls are TRBV5-4 and TRBJ2-7, with D perhaps TRBD2 (5 bases). The germline V gene has CDR1 SGHNT and CDR2 YYREEE (reference sequence). CDR3 length equals 14 residues. Trimming removed 0 bases at V and 2 bases at J, with 9 bases between. The CDR3 spells CASSLDGSAYEQYF. CDR3 nucleotide sequence: TGTGCCAGCAGCTTGGATGGTAGCGCCTACGAGCAGTACTTC.

The chain uses TRBV5-1 and TRBJ2-2, with 7 bases identical to TRBD2. The ends lost 4 bases at V and 3 bases at J; junction bases unmatched: 9. CDR3 length equals 16 residues. The germline CDR1 and CDR2 sequences are SGHRS and YFSETQ. The CDR3 DNA is TGCGCCAGCAGCCGAACCGGGGGGATGGACACCGGGGAGCTGTTTTTT. Residues: CASSRTGGMDTGELFF.

The chain links TRBV10-3 to TRBJ2-4; 11 bases align to TRBD2. V lost 2 bases to trimming and J lost 7 bases; unmatched junction nucleotides: 1. Germline V gene sequence: CDR1 ENHRY, CDR2 SYGVKD. This CDR3 is built from 14 residues. CDR3 sequence reads: CAISEGLAGNIQYF. The CDR3 nucleotides are TGTGCCATCAGTGAGGGACTAGCGGGTAACATTCAGTACTTC.

The rearrangement links TRBV5-6 to TRBJ2-2; D ambiguous. Germline V lookup: CDR1 SGHDT, CDR2 YYEEEE. Deletions cut 2 bases from V and 5 bases from J, with 4 bases between. This CDR3 region has 12 residues. In DNA, the CDR3 is TGTGCCAGCAGCTTCGGTACCGGGGAGCTGTTTTTT. This gives the protein CASSFGTGELFF. Based on the CDR3 plus reference TRBV5-6 and TRBJ2-2, the full variable domain is DAGVTQSPTHLIKTRGQQVTLRCSPKSGHDTVSWYQQALGQGPQFIFQYYEEEERQRGNFPDRFSGHQFPNYSSELNVNALLLGDSALYLCASSFGTGELFFGEGSRLTVL.

This rearrangement joins TRBV2 to TRBJ1-2; D perhaps matches TRBD1 (5 bases). CDR3 length: 16 amino acids. The V and J ends lost 3 bases and 4 bases respectively, with 18 bases between them. Germline lookup yields CDR1 SNHLY and CDR2 FYNNEI. The CDR3 loop reads CASSDASSGTVYGYTF. In nucleotides, the CDR3 is TGTGCCAGCAGTGACGCTAGCTCCGGGACGGTCTATGGCTACACCTTC.

The genes are TRBV28 and TRBJ2-7; no clear D gene. V lost 3 bases and J lost 3, with 9 bases in between. Germline loops: CDR1 MDHEN, CDR2 SYDVKM. The CDR3 totals 13 residues. CDR3 loop: CASSLTSYYEQYF. The CDR3, as DNA: TGTGCCAGCAGTTTGACATCTTACTACGAGCAGTACTTC.

The rearrangement joins TRBV2 to TRBJ1-5; D may be TRBD1 (6 bases). Per germline, CDR1 SNHLY and CDR2 FYNNEI. The ends were cut back, 4 bases at V and 7 bases at J, with 11 bases in the middle. CDR3 length equals 13 residues. The CDR3 region is CASSGQVSQPQHF. In DNA, the CDR3 is TGTGCCAGCAGTGGACAGGTTAGCCAGCCCCAGCATTTT. The full variable domain, its missing parts supplied by reference TRBV2 and TRBJ1-5, is EPEVTQTPSHQVTQMGQEVILRCVPISNHLYFYWYRQILGQKVEFLVSFYNNEISEKSEIFDDQFSVERPDGSNFTLKIRSTKLEDSAMYFCASSGQVSQPQHFGDGTRLSIL.

In this sample, this clone turned up a few times. J is TRBJ1-1 and V is TRBV27; D is undetermined. CDR3 length: 12 amino acids. With 8 bases removed from V and 0 bases from J, the gap between germline ends came to 7 bases. The germline V gene encodes CDR1 MNHEY and CDR2 SMNVEV (reference sequence). For the CDR3, the DNA is TGTGCCAGCGGAAGGGTGAACACTGAAGCTTTCTTT. Its protein product is CASGRVNTEAFF.

As to this clone: This specimen includes other DNA sequences encoding the same CDR3. The chain links TRBV3-1 (or the pseudogene TRBV3-2) to TRBJ2-7, with D tentatively TRBD1 or TRBD2 (5 bases each). This CDR3 is built from 17 residues. CDR1 and CDR2 (germline): LGHDT, YNNKEL (reference sequence). The V end was cut by 4 bases, the J end by 1 base, with 20 bases between. CDR3 sequence reads: CASSLRFTGTASYEQYF. CDR3 nucleotides: TGTGCCAGCAGCCTAAGATTCACCGGGACGGCTTCCTACGAGCAGTACTTC.

The chain employs TRBV9 and TRBJ2-6; D tentatively reads TRBD1 or TRBD2 (5 bases each). With 2 bases removed from V and 2 bases from J, the gap between germline ends came to 8 bases. The length of the CDR3 is 15 residues. Germline-derived CDR1 and CDR2 are SGDLS and YYNGEE. The CDR3 nucleotides read TGTGCCAGCAGCGTTAGGGGAGCTGGGGCCAACGTCCTGACTTTC. Its translation: CASSVRGAGANVLTF. Drawing the rest from reference TRBV9 and TRBJ2-6, the complete variable domain is DSGVTQTPKHLITATGQRVTLRCSPRSGDLSVYWYQQSLDQGLQFLIQYYNGEERAKGNILERFSAQQFPDLHSELNLSSLELGDSALYFCASSVRGAGANVLTFGAGSRLTVL.

This clone was detected only once. This sequence joins TRBV27 and TRBJ1-2; perhaps TRBD1 as D (5 bases). Trimming pared 6 bases from V and 6 bases from J, leaving 11 bases between. From germline, CDR1 is MNHEY and CDR2 SMNVEV (reference sequence). The CDR3 runs 12 residues. CDR3 nucleotides: TGTGCCAGCAGGGACAATTGGAATGGCTACACCTTC. It yields the protein CASRDNWNGYTF.

This clone appeared a single time. The CDR3 coding sequence is TGTGCCTGGAGTTCCCGGGGGCTCGGTGGCGAGCAGTACTTC. Translated: CAWSSRGLGGEQYF. This chain links TRBV30 with TRBJ2-7; tentatively, D is TRBD1 or TRBD2 (6 bases each). V was shortened by 2 bases and J by 6 bases, with 17 bases between the two germline ends. The CDR3 totals 14 residues. Looked up from germline, CDR1 is GTSNPN and CDR2 is SVGIG (reference sequence).